This T cell receptor beta chain comes out of a study of T cell repertoires in cytomegalovirus infection. Study-wide context: From public TCR beta signatures came an indication of both CMV infection and matching HLA type.

TCRdb passed the reads through MiXCR, listing each CDR3 protein once. This repertoire shows fewer than 350,000 distinct CDR3 sequences, roughly 29% found once; its top ten account for 20%. As for this clonotype: The antigen remains unidentified.

The V and J ends lost 3 bases and 5 bases, in that order; junction bases with no gene match: 2. Looked up from germline, CDR1 is MNHEY and CDR2 is SMNVEV (reference sequence). This CDR3 spans 15 amino acids. The sample here was cultured PBMCs, taken from culture after CMV antigen stimulation. This sequence originates from a human donor in good health (CMV status not recorded). Some clones in this sample may be carry-over from other donors' samples. The chain couples TRBV27 to TRBJ2-1; 12 bases match TRBD2. The CDR3 nucleotides are TGTGCCAGCAGTTTGACTAGCGGGAGAGACAATGAGCAGTTCTTC. Amino acids: CASSLTSGRDNEQFF.